What follows are 21 T cell receptor beta chains derived from one specimen sequenced in a study of CD8 T cells in Susac syndrome. An amount of RNA that ranged from roughly 0.5 to 1 ug was reverse transcribed with random hexamers. TCRdb reanalysed the immunoSEQ multiplex PCR reads using MiXCR and keeps one entry per CDR3 protein. The data contain about 140,000 distinct CDR3 sequences, around 95% of them seen just once; the ten biggest clones take up 0.15% to 0.2%. Specimen: CD8+ T cells from PBMCs. The receptors stem from a human donor with Susac syndrome.

This chain joins TRBV13 and TRBJ2-1; D call uncertain. Germline V CDR1 and CDR2: PRHDT, FYEKMQ (reference sequence). The CDR3 sequence is 17 residues long. V lost 2 bases to trimming and J lost 0 bases, with 14 bases between them. The CDR3 DNA sequence: TGTGCCAGCAGCTTATCGCGACTTGAAAGCTCCTACAATGAGCAGTTCTTC. It codes for CASSLSRLESSYNEQFF.

The chain links TRBV27 to TRBJ1-2; TRBD1 might be the D (5 bases). This CDR3 contains 16 residues. Germline values: CDR1 MNHEY, CDR2 SMNVEV (reference sequence). V dropped 8 bases and J dropped 8 bases, with 27 bases sitting between them. CDR3 sequence (DNA): TGTGCCAGCCAAAGAAGAGGGGACTACCTTCCGGGGGGCTACACCTTC. Translation: CASQRRGDYLPGGYTF.

V and J are TRBV9 and TRBJ2-2, with 13 bases fitting TRBD2. Germline V gene sequence: CDR1 SGDLS, CDR2 YYNGEE. J lost 9 bases, V lost 4 bases, and 6 bases had no gene match. The CDR3 has 15 residues. The CDR3 spells CASSTRTSGSRELFF. CDR3 bases: TGTGCCAGCAGCACCCGGACTAGCGGGAGCCGGGAGCTGTTTTTT. Using reference TRBV9 and TRBJ2-2 for the parts outside the CDR3, the full variable domain is DSGVTQTPKHLITATGQRVTLRCSPRSGDLSVYWYQQSLDQGLQFLIQYYNGEERAKGNILERFSAQQFPDLHSELNLSSLELGDSALYFCASSTRTSGSRELFFGEGSRLTVL.

The rearrangement links TRBV13 to TRBJ2-1; TRBD1 matches at 7 bases. V lost 0 bases to trimming and J lost 3 bases; unmatched junction nucleotides: 5. The CDR3 runs to 16 residues. The germline CDR1 and CDR2 sequences are PRHDT and FYEKMQ (reference sequence). Written as DNA, the CDR3 is TGTGCCAGCAGCTTAGGCCTGGGACAGAACTACAATGAGCAGTTCTTC. Translated: CASSLGLGQNYNEQFF. Looking up the rest from reference TRBV13 and TRBJ2-1 gives the full variable domain: AAGVIQSPRHLIKEKRETATLKCYPIPRHDTVYWYQQGPGQDPQFLISFYEKMQSDKGSIPDRFSAQQFSDYHSELNMSSLELGDSALYFCASSLGLGQNYNEQFFGPGTRLTVL.

This sequence joins TRBV7-9 and TRBJ2-2; perhaps D is TRBD1 or TRBD2 (6 bases each). There are 15 residues in the CDR3. Germline CDR1 is SEHNR and CDR2 is FQNEAQ (reference sequence). The V end was cut by 4 bases, the J end by 6 bases, with 15 bases between. The CDR3 is CASSSEHREAGELFF. The CDR3 region has the DNA TGTGCCAGCAGCTCCGAGCACAGGGAGGCCGGGGAGCTGTTTTTT. The variable domain in full, completed from reference TRBV7-9 and TRBJ2-2, reads DTGVSQNPRHKITKRGQNVTFRCDPISEHNRLYWYRQTLGQGPEFLTYFQNEAQLEKSRLLSDRFSAERPKGSFSTLEIQRTEQGDSAMYLCASSSEHREAGELFFGEGSRLTVL.

The chain couples TRBV4-1 to TRBJ2-7; TRBD1 agrees at 7 bases. The V gene's germline CDR1 is MGHRA and CDR2 YSYEKL. The J segment lost 3 bases and the V segment lost 1 base, leaving 3 bases of the junction unmatched. The CDR3 totals 14 residues. Written as DNA, the CDR3 is TGCGCCAGCAGCCAAGTGGGGACAGACTACGAGCAGTACTTC. It encodes CASSQVGTDYEQYF.

This clonotype was seen only a few times. The chain employs TRBV7-8 and TRBJ2-7; the match to TRBD2 covers 9 bases. Unmatched junction bases numbered 1, after V lost 2 bases and J lost 2 bases. This CDR3 contains 14 residues. Germline V lookup: CDR1 SGHVS, CDR2 FQNEAQ. The CDR3 protein is CASSLPSGTYEQYF. For the CDR3, the DNA is TGTGCCAGCAGCTTACCTAGCGGGACCTACGAGCAGTACTTC.

The genes are TRBV12-3 or TRBV12-4 and TRBJ2-1; perhaps TRBD2 as D (6 bases). Trimming removed 2 bases from V and 5 bases from J, with 16 bases in between. The CDR3 runs 16 residues. CDR3 bases: TGTGCCAGCAGTTTATCCGGCGGGAAGAGAAACAATGAGCAGTTCTTC. This encodes CASSLSGGKRNNEQFF.

This chain uses TRBV5-6 with TRBJ2-3; TRBD1 matches 9 bases. V was pared by 1 base and J by 3 bases, with 6 bases of the junction left unmatched. Germline values: CDR1 SGHDT, CDR2 YYEEEE. The CDR3 is made up of 16 amino acids. CDR3 loop: CASSLTGQGSTDTQYF. The CDR3 region has the DNA TGTGCCAGCAGCTTGACCGGACAGGGGTCGACAGATACGCAGTATTTT. Drawing the rest from reference TRBV5-6 and TRBJ2-3, the complete variable domain is DAGVTQSPTHLIKTRGQQVTLRCSPKSGHDTVSWYQQALGQGPQFIFQYYEEEERQRGNFPDRFSGHQFPNYSSELNVNALLLGDSALYLCASSLTGQGSTDTQYFGPGTRLTVL.

The chain joins TRBV29-1 to TRBJ2-1; TRBD2 matches 9 bases. With 6 bases clipped from V and 9 bases from J, the junction kept 12 bases outside the gene matches. The germline V gene encodes CDR1 SQVTM and CDR2 ANQGSEA. The CDR3 contains 14 residues. CDR3 protein: CSVGPSGMKSEQFF. Written as DNA, the CDR3 is TGCAGCGTGGGACCTAGCGGGATGAAGAGTGAGCAGTTCTTC.

The CDR3 coding sequence is TGTGCCAGCAGCGATTTTTTCCAGGGTCTCACTGAAGCTTTCTTT. This encodes CASSDFFQGLTEAFF. The chain is built from TRBV6-1 and TRBJ1-1; the D gene is possibly TRBD1 (5 bases). V gave up 6 bases and J gave up 4 bases, with 18 bases separating them. Per the germline V gene, CDR1 is MNHNS and CDR2 is SASEGT. The CDR3 runs to 15 residues.

This sequence joins TRBV6-5 and TRBJ2-1, with 9 bases aligning to TRBD1. CDR3 size: 15 residues. In germline, CDR1 is MNHEY, CDR2 SVGAGI. V trimming: 4 bases; J trimming: 10 bases; junction bases outside the gene matches: 11. CDR3 loop: CASSSPGTGQDEQFF. In DNA, the CDR3 is TGTGCCAGCAGTTCTCCCGGGACAGGGCAAGACGAGCAGTTCTTC.

This clonotype appeared once. J is TRBJ1-1 and V is TRBV5-1, with 9 positions matching TRBD1. CDR1 is SGHRS, CDR2 YFSETQ, per germline. The CDR3 contains 14 residues. Trimming took 4 bases from V and 4 from J; bases not matched to a gene: 5. The CDR3 spells CASSPDRGVTEAFF. The CDR3 DNA sequence: TGCGCCAGCAGCCCGGACAGGGGCGTCACTGAAGCTTTCTTT.

The chain joins TRBV27 to TRBJ2-2; D is possibly TRBD2 (6 bases). V lost 5 bases and J lost 5, with 18 bases in between. The CDR3 totals 16 residues. Germline CDR1 MNHEY, CDR2 SMNVEV (reference sequence). The CDR3 sequence is CASSPYAGGNTGELFF. In DNA form, the CDR3 reads TGTGCCAGCAGTCCCTACGCCGGAGGGAATACCGGGGAGCTGTTTTTT.

This clonotype was seen only once. This rearrangement joins TRBV29-1 to TRBJ2-1, with 14 bases identical to TRBD2. CDR1 and CDR2 (germline): SQVTM, ANQGSEA. The CDR3 is 15 residues long. Trimming at V came to 7 bases and at J to 7 bases, leaving 9 bases not matched to a gene. CDR3 region: CSARLAGGPNNEQFF. CDR3 nucleotide sequence: TGCAGCGCGAGACTAGCGGGAGGGCCTAATAATGAGCAGTTCTTC.

V and J are TRBV7-8 and TRBJ1-5, with D unresolved. V lost 6 bases to trimming and J lost 4 bases, with 4 bases between them. This CDR3 contains 11 residues. Looked up from germline, CDR1 is SGHVS and CDR2 is FQNEAQ. CDR3 nucleotide sequence: TGTGCCAGCAGGGTGAATCAGCCCCAGCATTTT. This sequence encodes CASRVNQPQHF.

This chain links TRBV12-3 or TRBV12-4 with TRBJ2-1; D gene unclear. There are 12 residues in the CDR3. V lost 3 bases and J 6 bases, leaving 6 bases between the germline ends. CDR3 residues: CASSFRSNEQFF. CDR3 sequence (DNA): TGTGCCAGCAGTTTTCGGAGCAATGAGCAGTTCTTC.

This chain connects TRBV20-1 to TRBJ2-7, with unresolved D. The CDR3 runs to 14 residues. In germline, CDR1 is DFQATT, CDR2 SNEGSKA (reference sequence). V lost 3 bases and J lost 5, with 17 bases in between. The CDR3 here is CSASGGPRGDEQYF. The DNA of the CDR3 is TGCAGTGCTAGCGGCGGACCTCGCGGCGACGAGCAGTACTTC.

This sequence joins TRBV6-1 and TRBJ2-5, with D perhaps TRBD2 (5 bases). There are 13 residues in the CDR3. Germline V gene lookup returns CDR1 MNHNS and CDR2 SASEGT. V was cut by 6 bases and J by 0 bases, with 8 bases left in between. In DNA form, the CDR3 reads TGTGCCAGCAGGGACTTGTACCAAGAGACCCAGTACTTC. Its translation: CASRDLYQETQYF.

V and J are TRBV29-1 and TRBJ2-2, with 9 bases aligning to TRBD1. The CDR3 contains 15 residues. With V trimmed by 3 bases and J by 5 bases, 7 bases remained unmatched. Germline V CDR1 and CDR2: SQVTM, ANQGSEA. CDR3 residues: CSVEGGTGRTGELFF. DNA of the CDR3: TGCAGCGTTGAGGGGGGGACAGGGCGGACCGGGGAGCTGTTTTTT.

The rearrangement links TRBV12-3 or TRBV12-4 to TRBJ2-3; no clear D gene. Trimming removed 5 bases at V and 2 bases at J, with 2 bases between. This CDR3 has 11 amino acids. The CDR3 here is CASSNTDTQYF. The DNA of the CDR3 is TGTGCCAGCAGTAACACAGATACGCAGTATTTT.